Included here is one T cell receptor (beta chain) sequence, with context. These data belong to a study of blood T cell repertoires in COVID-19. Study details: Whether acute or convalescent, the COVID-19 samples came from the United States, Italy and Spain. PBMCs, B-cell-depleted T cells, or T cells were the source of the cDNA or gDNA that made up the material.

V was shortened by 2 bases and J by 10 bases, with 18 bases between the two germline ends. The length of the CDR3 is 15 residues. Germline CDR1 reads GTSNPN; CDR2 reads SVGIG (reference sequence). In the original analysis: Estimates of nucleated cell counts were drawn from the amplification of reference gene primers. Only in-frame clones appear in the TCRdb table, and some are missing; sequencing was by immunoSEQ multiplex PCR. That table gives V, J and clone size, and the DNA gave D and trimming. The table records tens of thousands of clones, 70% to 90% of them present only once. This receptor was identified in a human donor in a cohort sampled during active COVID-19. Sequencing used peripheral blood. The V call is TRBV30, the J call TRBJ1-6; D is possibly TRBD1 (6 bases). This chain's CDR3 is CAWSPGDMGGSPLHF. CDR3 sequence (DNA): TGTGCCTGGAGTCCGGGGGACATGGGGGGGTCACCCCTCCACTTT.